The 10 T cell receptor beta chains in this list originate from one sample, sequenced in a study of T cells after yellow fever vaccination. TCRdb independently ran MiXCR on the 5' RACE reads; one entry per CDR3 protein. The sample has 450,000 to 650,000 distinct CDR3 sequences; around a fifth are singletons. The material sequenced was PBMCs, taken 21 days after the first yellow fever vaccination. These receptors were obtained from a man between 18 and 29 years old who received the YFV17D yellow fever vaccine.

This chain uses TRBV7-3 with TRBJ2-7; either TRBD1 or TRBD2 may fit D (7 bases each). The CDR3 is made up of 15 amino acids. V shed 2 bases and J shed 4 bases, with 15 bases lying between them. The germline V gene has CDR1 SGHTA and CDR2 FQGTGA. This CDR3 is CASSLGQGGEYEQYV. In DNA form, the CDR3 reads TGTGCCAGCAGCTTAGGCCAGGGGGGGGAATACGAGCAGTACGTC.

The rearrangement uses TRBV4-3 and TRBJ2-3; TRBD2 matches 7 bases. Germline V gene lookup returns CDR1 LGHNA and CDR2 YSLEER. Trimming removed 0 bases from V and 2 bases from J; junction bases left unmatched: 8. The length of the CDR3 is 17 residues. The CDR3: CASSQETGRGTTDTQYF. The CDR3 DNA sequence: TGCGCCAGCAGCCAAGAAACCGGGCGGGGGACCACAGATACGCAGTATTTT.

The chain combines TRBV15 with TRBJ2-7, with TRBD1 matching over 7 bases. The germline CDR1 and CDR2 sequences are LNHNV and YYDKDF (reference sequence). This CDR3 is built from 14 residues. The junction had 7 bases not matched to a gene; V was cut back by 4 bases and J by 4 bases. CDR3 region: CATSIRAGGYEQYV. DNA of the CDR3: TGTGCCACCAGCATACGAGCAGGGGGTTACGAGCAGTACGTC.

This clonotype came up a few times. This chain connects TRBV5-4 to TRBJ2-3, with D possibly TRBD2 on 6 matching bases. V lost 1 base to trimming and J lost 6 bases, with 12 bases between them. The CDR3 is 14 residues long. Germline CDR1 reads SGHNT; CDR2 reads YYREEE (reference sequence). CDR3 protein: CASSLNSGWDTQYF. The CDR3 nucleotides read TGTGCCAGCAGCTTGAATAGCGGTTGGGATACGCAGTATTTT.

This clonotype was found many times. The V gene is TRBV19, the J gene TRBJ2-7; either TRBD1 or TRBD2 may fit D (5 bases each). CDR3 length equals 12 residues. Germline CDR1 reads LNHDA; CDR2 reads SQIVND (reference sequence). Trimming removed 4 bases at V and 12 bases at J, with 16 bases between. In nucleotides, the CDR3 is TGTGCCAGTAGTACACCACGGGGCCCCCGGTACTTC. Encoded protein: CASSTPRGPRYF. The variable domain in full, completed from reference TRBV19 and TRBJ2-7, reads DGGITQSPKYLFRKEGQNVTLSCEQNLNHDAMYWYRQDPGQGLRLIYYSQIVNDFQKGDIAEGYSVSREKKESFPLTVTSAQKNPTAFYLCASSTPRGPRYFGPGTRLTVT.

CDR3 sequence reads: CSASLRGGNTEAFF. The CDR3, as DNA: TGCAGTGCTAGCCTGCGGGGAGGGAACACTGAAGCTTTCTTT. The rearrangement uses TRBV20-1 and TRBJ1-1; D unclear. V lost 3 bases to trimming and J lost 1 base, with 12 bases between them. The CDR3 is made up of 14 amino acids. Germline CDR1 is DFQATT and CDR2 is SNEGSKA (reference sequence).

The CDR3 reads CSARPPGGLPTTQETQYF. DNA of the CDR3: TGCAGTGCTAGACCTCCGGGGGGTCTCCCGACTACACAAGAGACCCAGTACTTC. The chain recombines TRBV20-1 with TRBJ2-5, with TRBD2 identical over 7 bases. The CDR3 is 18 residues long. Germline CDR1 DFQATT, CDR2 SNEGSKA (reference sequence). V dropped 2 bases and J dropped 2; count of bases not matched to a gene: 17.

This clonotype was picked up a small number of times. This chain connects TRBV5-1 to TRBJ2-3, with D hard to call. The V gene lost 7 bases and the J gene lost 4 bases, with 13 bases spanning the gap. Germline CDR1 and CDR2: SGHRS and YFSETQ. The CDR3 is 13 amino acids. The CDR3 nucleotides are TGCGCCAGCCGCCCGGCTGTGGCAGATACGCAGTATTTT. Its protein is CASRPAVADTQYF.

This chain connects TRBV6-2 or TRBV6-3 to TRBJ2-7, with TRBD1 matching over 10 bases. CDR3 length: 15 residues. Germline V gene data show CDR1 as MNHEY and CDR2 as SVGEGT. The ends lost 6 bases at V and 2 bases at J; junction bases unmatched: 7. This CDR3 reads CASSPGQGGTYEQYF. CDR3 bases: TGTGCCAGCAGCCCCGGACAGGGGGGCACCTACGAGCAGTACTTC.

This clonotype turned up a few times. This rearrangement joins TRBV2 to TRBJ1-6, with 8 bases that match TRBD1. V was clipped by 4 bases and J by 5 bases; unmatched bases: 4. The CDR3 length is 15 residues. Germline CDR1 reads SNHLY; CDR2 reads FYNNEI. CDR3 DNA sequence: TGTGCCAGCAGTGTTTCAGGGGGCCATAATTCACCCCTCCACTTT. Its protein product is CASSVSGGHNSPLHF. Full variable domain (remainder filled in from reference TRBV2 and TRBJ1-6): EPEVTQTPSHQVTQMGQEVILRCVPISNHLYFYWYRQILGQKVEFLVSFYNNEISEKSEIFDDQFSVERPDGSNFTLKIRSTKLEDSAMYFCASSVSGGHNSPLHFGNGTRLTVT.